This T cell receptor (beta chain) was sequenced during a study of early T cells in non-severe SARS-CoV-2 infection. This clonotype was observed a few times. TCRdb called the 5' RACE reads again in MiXCR, with one record for every CDR3 protein. The sample contains 50,000 to 60,000 distinct CDR3 sequences, around 6.6% of which appear only once. The CDR3 covers 14 residues. V shed 0 bases, J shed 5 bases, and the junction held 3 bases outside the gene matches. The starting material was whole blood, obtained at baseline. The clonotype originates from an adult who was a healthcare worker with PCR-confirmed SARS-CoV-2 infection or an uninfected control (not recorded which). This chain joins TRBV12-3 or TRBV12-4 and TRBJ2-7; 8 positions match TRBD1. The CDR3 bases are TGTGCCAGCAGTTTAGCATCCAGGGGGCACGAGCAGTACTTC. This gives the protein CASSLASRGHEQYF.